Below are 4 T cell receptor beta chains sequenced from a single sample in a study of T cell repertoires in cytomegalovirus infection. TCRdb used MiXCR to reprocess the reads, holding one entry per CDR3 protein. The sample includes roughly 990,000 distinct CDR3 sequences, roughly 30% of them seen just once. Their cognate antigens are unknown. The specimen comprised cultured CD8+ T cells from PBMCs, sampled from culture after CMV antigen stimulation. These TCRs come from a human donor in good health (CMV status not recorded). Some clones in this sample may be carry-over from other donors' samples.

This clonotype has only a few counts. The chain employs TRBV27 and TRBJ2-7, with 9 bases matching TRBD2. CDR1 and CDR2 from the germline V gene are MNHEY and SMNVEV (reference sequence). This CDR3 region has 14 residues. With 4 bases clipped from V and 3 bases from J, the junction kept 4 bases outside the gene matches. DNA for the CDR3: TGTGCCAGCAGTTCGCTAGCGGGAAACTACGAGCAGTACTTC. Its translation is CASSSLAGNYEQYF.

This clonotype turned up a few times. The chain uses TRBV27 and TRBJ2-1; 8 bases are a match to TRBD2. CDR1 is MNHEY, CDR2 SMNVEV, per germline (reference sequence). V was clipped by 6 bases and J by 8 bases; unmatched bases: 9. The CDR3 runs 14 residues. DNA for the CDR3: TGTGCCAGCAGGGCGGGAGCGGGGGTCGATGAGCAGTTCTTC. Protein product: CASRAGAGVDEQFF.

This clonotype has just a few counts. The V call is TRBV15, the J call TRBJ2-2; the D is unclear. Germline CDR1 reads LNHNV; CDR2 reads YYDKDF (reference sequence). The CDR3 loop spans 12 amino acids. The V end lost 1 base, the J end lost 7 bases, and 4 bases lay between the germline ends. This CDR3 is CATSRGIGELFF. CDR3 DNA: TGTGCCACCAGCAGAGGTATCGGGGAGCTGTTTTTT.

The chain combines TRBV29-1 with TRBJ2-7, with D perhaps matching TRBD1 (5 bases). The CDR3 length is 13 residues. Germline values: CDR1 SQVTM, CDR2 ANQGSEA. The germline V and J ends were trimmed by 6 bases and 0 bases, with 12 bases remaining between them. CDR3 DNA: TGCAGCGTCACACAGGATCGCTCCTACGAGCAGTACTTC. It is translated as CSVTQDRSYEQYF.